The next 23 T cell receptor beta chains were all read from a single sample in a study of blood T cell repertoires in COVID-19 (dated by TCRdb to the early 2020s). The method behind the library was the immunoSEQ multiplex PCR assay. What TCRdb holds here is the immuneACCESS table cut down to in-frame rearrangements. Part of the clones is not present; checked against another copy, under half of the missing clones reflect an unresolved V gene, and the others are unexplained. Recorded for this sample are around 58,000 clones; approximately 81% of them occurred a single time. The ten biggest clones cover 3.5% to 4% of the sample. The sequencing input was PBMCs or T cells enriched from blood (not recorded which). The receptors shown here come from a woman in her 40s with acute COVID-19.

This chain uses TRBV12-5 with TRBJ1-5; D unresolved. Trimming took 7 bases from V and 0 from J, leaving 4 bases between them. The V gene's germline CDR1 is LGHNT and CDR2 FRNRAP. The CDR3 has 12 residues. CDR3 sequence reads: CASDSSNQPQHF. For the CDR3, the DNA is TGTGCTAGTGACAGTAGCAATCAGCCCCAGCATTTT.

The DNA of the CDR3 is TGTGCCAGCATTAGTAATGGGGAGCTGTTTTTT. This sequence encodes CASISNGELFF. This sequence joins TRBV28 and TRBJ2-2; D not certain. The CDR3 is 11 amino acids. Germline CDR1 and CDR2: MDHEN and SYDVKM. V was clipped by 7 bases and J by 8 bases, with 8 bases between them.

The chain is built from TRBV14 and TRBJ1-3, with a possible D match to TRBD1 (5 bases). V lost 6 bases and J lost 1, with 10 bases in between. Germline V CDR1 and CDR2: SGHDN, FVKESK. CDR3 length equals 14 residues. CDR3 protein: CASRSQGSGNTIYF. CDR3 DNA sequence: TGTGCCAGCAGGAGTCAGGGTTCTGGAAACACCATATATTTT.

This chain uses TRBV2 with TRBJ2-7, with D maybe TRBD1 (5 bases). Germline CDR1 SNHLY, CDR2 FYNNEI. V lost 6 bases and J 6 bases, leaving 9 bases between the germline ends. The CDR3 spans 11 residues. The CDR3 DNA is TGTGCCAGCAGCTGGACACTCGAGCAGTACTTC. It translates to CASSWTLEQYF.

The chain links TRBV6-6 to TRBJ1-6; 7 bases are shared with TRBD1. The ends lost 5 bases at V and 6 bases at J; junction bases unmatched: 13. Germline V gene sequence: CDR1 MNHNY, CDR2 SVGAGI (reference sequence). The CDR3 is 17 residues long. CDR3: CASSPGTVATFNSPLHF. DNA of the CDR3: TGTGCCAGCAGTCCAGGGACAGTTGCTACCTTTAATTCACCCCTCCACTTT.

The chain is built from TRBV7-9 and TRBJ1-1, with D hard to call. The CDR3 sequence is 15 residues long. CDR1 SEHNR and CDR2 FQNEAQ come from the germline V gene (reference sequence). Trimming stripped 1 base from V and 4 bases from J, with 13 bases between. The CDR3 sequence is CASSLDSGEGTEAFF. In DNA form, the CDR3 reads TGTGCCAGCAGCTTAGACTCCGGGGAGGGCACTGAAGCTTTCTTT.

This clone was observed a handful of times. The genes are TRBV29-1 and TRBJ2-2; D is unclear. V lost 1 base to trimming and J lost 5 bases, with 5 bases between them. CDR1 is SQVTM, CDR2 ANQGSEA, per germline. The CDR3 runs to 12 residues. Here the CDR3 reads CSVEAPTGELFF. CDR3 nucleotides: TGCAGCGTTGAAGCCCCAACCGGGGAGCTGTTTTTT.

The chain links TRBV2 to TRBJ1-2, with 8 bases aligning to TRBD1. Losses at the gene ends were 6 bases for V and 8 bases for J; bases not matched to a gene: 8. The CDR3 has 13 residues. Germline V gives CDR1 SNHLY, CDR2 FYNNEI. The DNA for the CDR3 is TGTGCCAGCAGAGACAGGGGAGTGAGAGGCTACACCTTC. The encoded protein is CASRDRGVRGYTF.

V and J are TRBV5-1 and TRBJ1-2; D is unclear. CDR1 and CDR2 from the germline V gene are SGHRS and YFSETQ. The CDR3 has 14 amino acids. Trimming shortened V by 4 bases and J by 5 bases, and 15 bases separated the two germline ends. DNA for the CDR3: TGCGCCAGCAGCCCGATGACTGACTCGTATGGCTACACCTTC. Its protein product is CASSPMTDSYGYTF.

The J gene is TRBJ2-7, the V gene TRBV11-2; a weak D match, TRBD1 (5 bases). The length of the CDR3 is 16 residues. The germline V and J ends were trimmed by 0 bases and 0 bases, with 12 bases remaining between them. Germline lookup yields CDR1 SGHAT and CDR2 FQNNGV. DNA for the CDR3: TGTGCCAGCAGCTTAGAGGGGCAAAGGACCTCCTACGAGCAGTACTTC. Translated, it gives CASSLEGQRTSYEQYF. The whole variable domain, filled in from reference TRBV11-2 and TRBJ2-7, reads EAGVAQSPRYKIIEKRQSVAFWCNPISGHATLYWYQQILGQGPKLLIQFQNNGVVDDSQLPKDRFSAERLKGVDSTLKIQPAKLEDSAVYLCASSLEGQRTSYEQYFGPGTRLTVT.

In this sample, this clone turned up a few times. V gene TRBV10-3 combines with J gene TRBJ2-3; D is ambiguous. The CDR3 runs to 14 residues. Trimming cost V 10 bases and J 2 bases, with 16 bases left between them. Germline V gene sequence: CDR1 ENHRY, CDR2 SYGVKD. The CDR3 spells CATRSISDTDTQYF. The CDR3 nucleotides are TGTGCCACGCGTTCTATTTCCGACACAGATACGCAGTATTTT.

The DNA for the CDR3 is TGTGCCAGCAGCGTAGTGGGCAGGTCCTCTGGGGCCAACGTCCTGACTTTC. Protein: CASSVVGRSSGANVLTF. This chain links TRBV9 with TRBJ2-6; D is undetermined. The germline V and J ends were trimmed by 0 bases and 0 bases, with 10 bases remaining between them. The CDR3 totals 17 residues. The germline CDR1 and CDR2 sequences are SGDLS and YYNGEE. Based on the CDR3 plus reference TRBV9 and TRBJ2-6, the full variable domain is DSGVTQTPKHLITATGQRVTLRCSPRSGDLSVYWYQQSLDQGLQFLIQYYNGEERAKGNILERFSAQQFPDLHSELNLSSLELGDSALYFCASSVVGRSSGANVLTFGAGSRLTVL.

This chain connects TRBV7-3 to TRBJ2-1; the D gene is possibly TRBD2 (5 bases). Germline V gives CDR1 SGHTA, CDR2 FQGTGA. This CDR3 spans 12 amino acids. Trimming left V 0 bases short and J 9 bases short, with 6 bases between. CDR3 in amino acids: CASSLTRGEQFF. CDR3 DNA: TGTGCCAGCAGCTTAACACGGGGTGAGCAGTTCTTC. The full variable domain, completed using reference TRBV7-3 and TRBJ2-1, is GAGVSQTPSNKVTEKGKYVELRCDPISGHTALYWYRQSLGQGPEFLIYFQGTGAADDSGLPNDRFFAVRPEGSVSTLKIQRTERGDSAVYLCASSLTRGEQFFGPGTRLTVL.

This chain uses TRBV27 with TRBJ1-5; 8 bases are a match to TRBD1. The CDR3 contains 17 residues. The V and J ends lost 4 bases and 0 bases, in that order; junction bases with no gene match: 8. From germline, CDR1 is MNHEY and CDR2 SMNVEV (reference sequence). The chain's CDR3 is CASSSWTGLHSNQPQHF. The CDR3 bases are TGTGCCAGCAGTTCGTGGACAGGGCTTCATAGCAATCAGCCCCAGCATTTT.

This sequence joins TRBV9 and TRBJ2-5; D is perhaps TRBD2 (5 bases). The germline CDR1 and CDR2 sequences are SGDLS and YYNGEE. There are 14 residues in the CDR3. V was trimmed by 0 bases and J by 4 bases, leaving 10 bases between them. CDR3 protein: CASSVGGPLETQYF. The CDR3 nucleotides read TGTGCCAGCAGCGTAGGAGGGCCCTTAGAGACCCAGTACTTC.

The V gene is TRBV5-1, the J gene TRBJ2-2; tentatively, D is TRBD2 (5 bases). The CDR3 has 16 residues. V lost 7 bases and J 0 bases, leaving 16 bases between the germline ends. Germline V gene data show CDR1 as SGHRS and CDR2 as YFSETQ. This CDR3 is CASVETGKSNTGELFF. The CDR3 bases are TGCGCCAGCGTGGAAACCGGGAAATCGAACACCGGGGAGCTGTTTTTT.

The chain links TRBV7-2 to TRBJ1-1; D is possibly TRBD1 (5 bases). Germline values: CDR1 SGHTA, CDR2 FQGNSA. Trimming left V 3 bases short and J 8 bases short, with 10 bases between. This CDR3 region has 12 residues. As DNA, the CDR3 is TGTGCCAGCAGCTTGGGGGGGATCGAAGCTTTCTTT. Amino acid sequence: CASSLGGIEAFF.

The chain couples TRBV7-2 to TRBJ1-1; D perhaps matches TRBD1 (5 bases). Germline assignment: CDR1 SGHTA and CDR2 FQGNSA. CDR3 length: 13 amino acids. V shed 5 bases and J shed 2 bases, with 9 bases lying between them. In DNA, the CDR3 is TGTGCCAGCAGCACAGGTGCCAACACTGAAGCTTTCTTT. It yields the protein CASSTGANTEAFF.

V usage is TRBV7-8 and J usage is TRBJ2-1; the D gene is possibly TRBD1 (6 bases). The CDR3 is 16 amino acids. The germline V gene encodes CDR1 SGHVS and CDR2 FQNEAQ. The V end was cut by 5 bases, the J end by 0 bases, with 14 bases between. CDR3 sequence reads: CASSQIQGSSYNEQFF. As DNA, the CDR3 is TGTGCCAGCAGCCAGATACAGGGAAGCTCCTACAATGAGCAGTTCTTC. Full variable domain (rest looked up from reference TRBV7-8 and TRBJ2-1): GAGVSQSPRYKVAKRGQDVALRCDPISGHVSLFWYQQALGQGPEFLTYFQNEAQLDKSGLPSDRFFAERPEGSVSTLKIQRTQQEDSAVYLCASSQIQGSSYNEQFFGPGTRLTVL.

The chain is built from TRBV7-9 and TRBJ2-3, with unresolved D. Germline V CDR1 and CDR2: SEHNR, FQNEAQ (reference sequence). The CDR3 has 13 amino acids. Deletions cut 0 bases from V and 14 bases from J, with 15 bases between. CDR3 bases: TGTGCCAGCAGCTTAGCCAGGCCTCCTCTCTGGTATTTT. As protein: CASSLARPPLWYF.

This clone was found a few times. The genes are TRBV5-4 and TRBJ2-7; 11 bases line up with TRBD2. Germline CDR1 reads SGHNT; CDR2 reads YYREEE (reference sequence). V lost 1 base and J lost 3; bases outside the gene matches: 3. CDR3 length: 15 amino acids. CDR3: CASSLWLAGGYEQYV. The CDR3 nucleotides are TGTGCCAGCAGCTTGTGGCTAGCGGGGGGCTACGAGCAGTACGTC.

This rearrangement joins TRBV2 to TRBJ1-1; tentatively, D is TRBD1 (5 bases). The V and J ends lost 1 base and 4 bases respectively, with 28 bases between them. Germline loops: CDR1 SNHLY, CDR2 FYNNEI. CDR3 length equals 20 residues. The CDR3 region has the DNA TGTGCCAGCAGTGAAGAGGCGCCGGTCGCGACAGCGACCGGTGTCACTGAAGCTTTCTTT. Translation gives CASSEEAPVATATGVTEAFF.

The chain employs TRBV15 and TRBJ2-5; 7 nucleotides line up with TRBD1. Germline CDR1 LNHNV, CDR2 YYDKDF (reference sequence). The J segment lost 0 bases and the V segment lost 8 bases, leaving 12 bases of the junction unmatched. The CDR3 is 16 amino acids. The CDR3 DNA reads TGTGCCACCGTTAAGACAGGGTCGATAGACCAAGAGACCCAGTACTTC. The encoded protein is CATVKTGSIDQETQYF. The whole variable domain, filled in from reference TRBV15 and TRBJ2-5, reads DAMVIQNPRYQVTQFGKPVTLSCSQTLNHNVMYWYQQKSSQAPKLLFHYYDKDFNNEADTPDNFQSRRPNTSFCFLDIRSPGLGDTAMYLCATVKTGSIDQETQYFGPGTRLLVL.